The sequence of this T cell receptor (beta chain) was determined in a study of T cell responses to AZD1222 COVID-19 vaccine. Here immunoSEQ multiplex PCR was the method, and the copy in TCRdb shows in-frame clones only, minus some. This sample carries approximately 120,000 clones, around 88% of them seen once, and the ten largest clones take 11%. Details on this clone: What it binds is unknown. At one of its ends the junction is not consistent with the germline gene, which may arise from a read error.

Overall study results and limits: Every sample of the repertoires postdated the peak T cell response. Dominant at 160-218 and 743-854, vaccine-associated CD4 TCRs also spanned spike. Just 5 to 7 people given AZD1222 tested seropositive at baseline. Nearly half of unique spike-specific TCRs reportedly avoided B.1.351 and B.1.1.7 mutated regions.

The CDR3 spans 13 residues. Germline lookup yields CDR1 SNHLY and CDR2 FYNNEI. The sample consisted of peripheral blood, taken on day 0 of MenACWY control vaccination. The V gene is TRBV2, the J gene TRBJ1-2; TRBD1 matches at 7 bases. The receptor was isolated from an adult in good health. The CDR3, as DNA: TGTGCGAGCAAGGGCCCAGGGGGGTTTGGCTACACCTTC. It encodes CASKGPGGFGYTF.